Given below is one T cell receptor beta chain in context. Its cognate antigen is unknown. These data are taken from a study of CXCR3-negative and CXCR3-positive naive CD8 T cells. Germline CDR1 MGHDK, CDR2 SYGVNS. The CDR3 is 14 amino acids. Preparation of TRB cDNA libraries relied on 5' RACE carrying UMI labels. Following a re-call of the 5' RACE reads, TCRdb has one entry per CDR3 protein and lacks DNA. Reported are approximately 24,000 distinct CDR3 sequences; the ten largest clones contain about 2.6%. Study-wide findings and caveats: Naive cells positive for CXCR3 carried more hydrophobic TRB CDR3s than CXCR3-negative ones.

The sequence came from a human donor in good health. Some clones in this sample may be carry-over from other donors' samples. The sample was naive CXCR3- CD8+ T cells from blood. Subset described: CD45RO-CCR7+CD27+CD95- naive CD8+ T cells lacking CXCR3 (TNR3-). The chain is built from TRBV25-1 and TRBJ2-7. This CDR3 is CASSDFDGRYEQYF.